This T cell receptor (beta chain) was retrieved from a study of blood T cell repertoires in COVID-19. For the study at large: From the United States, Italy and Spain came samples of acute and convalescent COVID-19. T cells, B-cell-depleted T cells, or PBMCs supplied cDNA or gDNA.

This CDR3 is 15 amino acids long. V was clipped by 6 bases and J by 5 bases, with 16 bases between them. Germline CDR1 is SNHLY and CDR2 is FYNNEI. This clone has ten or more counts. The table came from immunoSEQ multiplex PCR; TCRdb's copy has only in-frame clones and leaves some out. The sample holds about 280,000 clones, roughly 87% seen once. The origin of this receptor is a man aged 18 to 30 with active or convalescent COVID-19. The V call is TRBV2, the J call TRBJ2-2; D ambiguous. Sequencing used peripheral blood. The CDR3 spells CASSARGIGTGELFF. The CDR3 bases are TGTGCCAGCAGCGCCCGAGGTATCGGGACCGGGGAGCTGTTTTTT.